This T cell receptor beta chain originates from a study of identical twins. Study-level points and caveats: Twins' excess sharing was less marked for out-of-frame beta sequences. Insertions were reduced in abundant cord blood beta clonotypes but not in memory repertoires. The conclusions drew on cross-sectional statistical analysis instead of tracking the same donors.

The V gene's germline CDR1 is MRHNA and CDR2 SNTAGT. With 0 bases clipped from V and 13 bases from J, the junction kept 6 bases outside the gene matches. This CDR3 is 13 amino acids long. Concerning this clonotype: Its target is unknown.

After template switching added a universal primer site, the resulting cDNA carried unique molecular identifiers. TCRdb re-called the 5' RACE reads with MiXCR, one entry per CDR3 protein. The sample has 450,000 or so distinct CDR3 sequences, 14% seen once. These data were also filed under a second study, of yellow fever vaccine responses in identical twins.

The receptor's source is a woman between 18 and 29 years old in good health. The sequenced material came from CD4+ T cells sorted from blood. This sequence joins TRBV6-4 and TRBJ2-1, with 7 bases matching TRBD2. The CDR3 loop reads CASSDSTSLPQFF. As DNA, the CDR3 is TGTGCCAGCAGTGACTCGACTAGCCTCCCCCAGTTCTTC.